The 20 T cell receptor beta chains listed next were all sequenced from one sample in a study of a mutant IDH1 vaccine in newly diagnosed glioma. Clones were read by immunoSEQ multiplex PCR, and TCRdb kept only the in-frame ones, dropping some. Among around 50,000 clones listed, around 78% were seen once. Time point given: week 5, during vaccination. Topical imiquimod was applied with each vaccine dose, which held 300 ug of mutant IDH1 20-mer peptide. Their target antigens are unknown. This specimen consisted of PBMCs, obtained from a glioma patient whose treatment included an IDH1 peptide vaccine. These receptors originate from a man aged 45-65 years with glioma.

CDR3 in DNA: TGCGCCAGCAGCCAATCGAGATCGGGGGGGACTGAAGCTTTCTTT. Translating gives CASSQSRSGGTEAFF. The chain links TRBV4-3 to TRBJ1-1, with D tentatively TRBD1 (5 bases). V shed 2 bases and J shed 5 bases, with 15 bases lying between them. In germline, CDR1 is LGHNA, CDR2 YSLEER. The CDR3 totals 15 residues.

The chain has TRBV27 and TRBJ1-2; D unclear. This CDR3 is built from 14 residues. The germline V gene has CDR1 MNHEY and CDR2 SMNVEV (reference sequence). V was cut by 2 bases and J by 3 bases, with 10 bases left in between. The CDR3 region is CASSLKGFHYGYTF. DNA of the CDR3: TGTGCCAGCAGTTTAAAGGGATTCCACTATGGCTACACCTTC.

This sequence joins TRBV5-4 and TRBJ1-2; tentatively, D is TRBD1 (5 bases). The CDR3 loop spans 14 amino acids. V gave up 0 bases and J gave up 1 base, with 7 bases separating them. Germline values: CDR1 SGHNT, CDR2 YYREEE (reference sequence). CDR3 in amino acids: CASSLATVNYGYTF. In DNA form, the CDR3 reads TGTGCCAGCAGCTTGGCGACAGTTAACTATGGCTACACCTTC.

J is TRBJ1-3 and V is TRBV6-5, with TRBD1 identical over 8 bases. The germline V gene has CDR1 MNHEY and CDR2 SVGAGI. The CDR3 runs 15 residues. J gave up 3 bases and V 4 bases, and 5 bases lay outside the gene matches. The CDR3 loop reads CASSSGGLGGNTIYF. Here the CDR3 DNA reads TGTGCCAGCAGTTCAGGGGGCTTGGGTGGAAACACCATATATTTT.

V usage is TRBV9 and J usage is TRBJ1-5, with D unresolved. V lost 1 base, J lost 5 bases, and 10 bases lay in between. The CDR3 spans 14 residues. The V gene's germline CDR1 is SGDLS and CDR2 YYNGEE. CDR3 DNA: TGTGCCAGCAGCGTAACTAGCGGGGATCAGCCCCAGCATTTT. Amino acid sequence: CASSVTSGDQPQHF.

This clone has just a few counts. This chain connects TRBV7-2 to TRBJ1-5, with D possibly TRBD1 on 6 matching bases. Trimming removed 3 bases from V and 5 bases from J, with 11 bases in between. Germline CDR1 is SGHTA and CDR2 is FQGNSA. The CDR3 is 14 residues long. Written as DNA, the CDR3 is TGTGCCAGCAGCTTTCGCAGGGGAGATCAGCCCCAGCATTTT. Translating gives CASSFRRGDQPQHF.

The CDR3 DNA sequence: TGTGCCAGCAGCGAGGGGGGGACGGAGGTCTACGAGCAGTACTTC. The encoded protein is CASSEGGTEVYEQYF. The J gene is TRBJ2-7, the V gene TRBV9; TRBD2 is a possible D gene (7 bases). Germline V gives CDR1 SGDLS, CDR2 YYNGEE. The V end was cut by 3 bases, the J end by 3 bases, with 16 bases between. CDR3 length equals 15 residues.

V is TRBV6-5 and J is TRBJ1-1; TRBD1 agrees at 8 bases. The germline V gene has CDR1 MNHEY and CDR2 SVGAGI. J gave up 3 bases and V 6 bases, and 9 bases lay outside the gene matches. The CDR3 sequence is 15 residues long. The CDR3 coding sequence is TGTGCCAGCAGATCCCGCACAGGGGGGGACACTGAAGCTTTCTTT. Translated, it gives CASRSRTGGDTEAFF.

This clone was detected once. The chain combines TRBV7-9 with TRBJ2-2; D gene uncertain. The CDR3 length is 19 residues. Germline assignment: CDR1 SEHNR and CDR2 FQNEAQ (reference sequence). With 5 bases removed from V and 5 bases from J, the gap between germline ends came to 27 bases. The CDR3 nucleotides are TGTGCCAGCAGCCCGCGTACCCTCGGTTTACAGAGTAGTACCGGGGAGCTGTTTTTT. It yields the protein CASSPRTLGLQSSTGELFF.

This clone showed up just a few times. In DNA form, the CDR3 reads TGTGCCAGCAGCTTAGTGTACACTGAAGCTTTCTTT. It is translated as CASSLVYTEAFF. J is TRBJ1-1 and V is TRBV11-2; D uncertain. The V gene lost 1 base and the J gene lost 3 bases, with 3 bases spanning the gap. The CDR3 is 12 amino acids. In germline, CDR1 is SGHAT, CDR2 FQNNGV.

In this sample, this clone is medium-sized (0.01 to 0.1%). CDR3 sequence (DNA): TGTGCCAGCAGCTTCGGGGATAGTAGGGAAAAACTGTTTTTT. This sequence encodes CASSFGDSREKLFF. The chain couples TRBV7-9 to TRBJ1-4, with D uncertain. Trimming cost V 3 bases and J 8 bases, with 13 bases left between them. CDR1 is SEHNR and CDR2 is FQNEAQ in the germline V gene (reference sequence). CDR3 length: 14 residues.

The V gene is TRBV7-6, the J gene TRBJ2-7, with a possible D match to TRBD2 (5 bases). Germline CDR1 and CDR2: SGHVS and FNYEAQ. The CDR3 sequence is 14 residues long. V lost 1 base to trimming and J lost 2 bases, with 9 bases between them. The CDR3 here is CASSLGEPPYEQYF. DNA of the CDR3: TGTGCCAGCAGCTTAGGGGAGCCCCCCTACGAGCAGTACTTC.

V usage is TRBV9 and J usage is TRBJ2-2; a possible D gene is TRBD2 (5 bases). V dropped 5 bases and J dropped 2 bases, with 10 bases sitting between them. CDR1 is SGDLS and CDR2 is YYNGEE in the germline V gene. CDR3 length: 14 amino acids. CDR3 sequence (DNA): TGTGCCAGCAGGGAGGACCTAAACACCGGGGAGCTGTTTTTT. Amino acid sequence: CASREDLNTGELFF.

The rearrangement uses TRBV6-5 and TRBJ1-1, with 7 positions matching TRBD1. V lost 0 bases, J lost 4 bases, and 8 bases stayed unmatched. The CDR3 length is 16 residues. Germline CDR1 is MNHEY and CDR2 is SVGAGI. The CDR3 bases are TGTGCCAGCAGTTACTCAGGACAGGTCGTCGTCACTGAAGCTTTCTTT. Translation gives CASSYSGQVVVTEAFF.

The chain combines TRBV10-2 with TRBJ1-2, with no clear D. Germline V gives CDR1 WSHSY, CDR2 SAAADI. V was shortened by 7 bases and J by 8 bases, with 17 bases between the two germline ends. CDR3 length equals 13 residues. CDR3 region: CASIGSAIQGYTF. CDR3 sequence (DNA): TGCGCCAGCATAGGCAGCGCGATCCAGGGCTACACCTTC.

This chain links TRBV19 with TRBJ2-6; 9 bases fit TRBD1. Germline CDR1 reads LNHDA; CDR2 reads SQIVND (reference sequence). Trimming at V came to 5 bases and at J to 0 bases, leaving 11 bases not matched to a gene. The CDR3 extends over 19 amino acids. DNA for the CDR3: TGTGCCAGTAGTCCAAACCGGGACAGGGTAAGCTCTGGGGCCAACGTCCTGACTTTC. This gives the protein CASSPNRDRVSSGANVLTF.

CDR3 sequence reads: CASNVQGVPHEQFF. DNA of the CDR3: TGTGCCAGCAACGTACAGGGGGTACCCCATGAGCAGTTCTTC. V gene TRBV21-1 combines with J gene TRBJ2-1; the table's D call, TRBD1, has no DNA check behind it. TRBV21-1 is a pseudogene. This CDR3 is built from 14 residues.

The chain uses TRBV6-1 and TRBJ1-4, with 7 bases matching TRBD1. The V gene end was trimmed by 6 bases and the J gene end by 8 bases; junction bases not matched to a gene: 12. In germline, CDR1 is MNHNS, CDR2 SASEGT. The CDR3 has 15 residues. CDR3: CASSRNQGVKEKLFF. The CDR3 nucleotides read TGTGCCAGCAGCCGCAACCAGGGGGTGAAGGAAAAACTGTTTTTT.

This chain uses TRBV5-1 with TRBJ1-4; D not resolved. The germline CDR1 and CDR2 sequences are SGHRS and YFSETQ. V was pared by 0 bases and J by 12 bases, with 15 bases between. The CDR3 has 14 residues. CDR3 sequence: CASSLGAANAELFF. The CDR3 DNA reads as TGCGCCAGCAGCTTGGGGGCAGCCAATGCGGAACTGTTTTTT.

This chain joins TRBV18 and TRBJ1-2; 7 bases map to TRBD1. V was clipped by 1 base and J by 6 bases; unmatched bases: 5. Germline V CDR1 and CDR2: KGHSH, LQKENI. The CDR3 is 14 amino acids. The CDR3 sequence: CASSPQGAGNGYTF. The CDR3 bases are TGTGCCAGCTCACCACAGGGGGCCGGGAATGGCTACACCTTC.